This T cell receptor beta chain derives from a study of Ad26.COV2.S vaccination and SARS-CoV-2 variants. Study-wide background: It was the COV1001 Ad26.COV2.S trial arm that included the donor.

Germline CDR1 reads SGHAT; CDR2 reads FQNNGV. The V end lost 1 base, the J end lost 4 bases, and 14 bases lay between the germline ends. The CDR3 has 15 amino acids. Study-wide results and caveats: Spike-specific TCR breadth in vaccine recipients exceeded that seen in placebo recipients.

Note on this clone: The antigen is unknown.

The treatment was: 15 to 20 received Ad26.COV2.S at low or high dose, single or two shots; about 5 received placebo; per-sample allocation not given. After the first vaccine or placebo injection, samples were drawn on day 63. The method was immunoSEQ multiplex PCR; TCRdb's version includes in-frame clones alone and lacks a portion of them. Here the sample spans around 340,000 clones, around 89% being singletons. Material: peripheral blood, obtained in a trial of Ad26.COV2.S vaccine versus placebo. The chain is built from TRBV11-2 and TRBJ2-7; a possible D gene is TRBD1 (7 bases). The clonotype originates from a person aged 18-65 years who received the Ad26.COV2.S COVID-19 vaccine or a placebo. CDR3 protein: CASSLVGSGGYEQYF. The CDR3 DNA reads TGTGCCAGCAGCTTAGTGGGGTCAGGGGGGTACGAGCAGTACTTC. Full variable domain (outside the CDR3, taken from reference TRBV11-2 and TRBJ2-7): EAGVAQSPRYKIIEKRQSVAFWCNPISGHATLYWYQQILGQGPKLLIQFQNNGVVDDSQLPKDRFSAERLKGVDSTLKIQPAKLEDSAVYLCASSLVGSGGYEQYFGPGTRLTVT.